This T cell receptor (beta chain) derives from a study of beta chain features in type 1 diabetes. Reverse transcription of all isolated RNA meant that expressed TCRB transcripts were sequenced. About 3.4 million reads per sample on average were obtained from naive, central memory and regulatory T cell samples. Sequencing used immunoSEQ multiplex PCR; TCRdb keeps in-frame clones, though not all of them. Among 200,000 to 250,000 clones listed, more than 11% were seen once. Findings and limits, study-wide: TCRB CDR3s were moderately but significantly shorter in Type 1 diabetes patients in all four CD4+ subsets.

V lost 3 bases to trimming and J lost 6 bases, with 17 bases between them. CDR1 and CDR2 (germline): GTSNPN, SVGIG (reference sequence). There are 14 residues in the CDR3. Sorting that relied on CD45RO/CCR7/CD25/CD127/CD95/CD27 yielded CD4+ naive, central memory, regulatory and stem cell-like memory cells. This clone was detected a few times. The antigen remains unidentified. Source material: naive CD4+ T cells from blood. The chain carries TRBV30 and TRBJ1-2; D unclear. The TCR sequence derives from a young man with type 1 diabetes. CDR3 protein: CAWSAGALGNGYTF. DNA of the CDR3: TGTGCCTGGAGCGCTGGAGCCCTCGGCAATGGCTACACCTTC.